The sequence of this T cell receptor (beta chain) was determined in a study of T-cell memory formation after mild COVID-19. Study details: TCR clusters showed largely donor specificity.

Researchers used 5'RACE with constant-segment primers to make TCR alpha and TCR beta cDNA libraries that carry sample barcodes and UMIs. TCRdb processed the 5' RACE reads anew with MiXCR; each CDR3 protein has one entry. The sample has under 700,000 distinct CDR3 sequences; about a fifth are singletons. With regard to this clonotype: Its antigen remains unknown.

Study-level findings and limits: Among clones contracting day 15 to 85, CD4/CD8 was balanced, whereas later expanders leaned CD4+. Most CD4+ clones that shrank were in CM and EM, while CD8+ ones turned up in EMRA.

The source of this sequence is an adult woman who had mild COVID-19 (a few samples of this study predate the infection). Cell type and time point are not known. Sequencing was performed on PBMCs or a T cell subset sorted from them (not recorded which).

The CDR3 spells CASSLRQSIQNEQFF. The CDR3 coding sequence is TGTGCCAGCAGCTTAAGACAGAGTATACAGAATGAGCAGTTCTTC. V usage is TRBV11-2 and J usage is TRBJ2-1; D is possibly TRBD1 (5 bases). CDR1 and CDR2 (germline): SGHAT, FQNNGV. Trimming took off 2 bases at V and 7 bases at J, with 15 bases between the two ends. The CDR3 is 15 residues long.